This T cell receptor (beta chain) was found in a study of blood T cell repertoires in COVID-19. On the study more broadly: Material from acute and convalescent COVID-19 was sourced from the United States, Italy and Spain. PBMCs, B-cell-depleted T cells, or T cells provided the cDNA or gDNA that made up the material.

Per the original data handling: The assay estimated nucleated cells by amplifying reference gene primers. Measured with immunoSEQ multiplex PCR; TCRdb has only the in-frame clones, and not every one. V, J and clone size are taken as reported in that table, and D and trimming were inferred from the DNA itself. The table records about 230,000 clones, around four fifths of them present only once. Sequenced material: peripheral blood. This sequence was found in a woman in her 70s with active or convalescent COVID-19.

As DNA, the CDR3 is TGTGCCAGCAGCCAAGGGCCTTCTAACTATGGCTACACCTTC. This translates into CASSQGPSNYGYTF. This rearrangement joins TRBV3-1 (or the pseudogene TRBV3-2) to TRBJ1-2; no firm D call. This CDR3 has 14 residues. The ends were cut back, 1 base at V and 0 bases at J, with 6 bases in the middle. The germline gives CDR1 LGHDT, CDR2 YNNKEL (reference sequence).